This T cell receptor beta chain was retrieved from a study of glioma-infiltrating T cells. Comment on this clonotype: Its antigen remains unknown.

Study-level results: Gliomas, especially low-grade, showed above-expected tissue-blood divergence; non-neoplastic patients showed below. Very few CDR3 sequences were shared between tissue and blood.

Amplification of TCR alpha and beta CDR3 regions from RNA used iRepertoire nested multiplex PCR. One-step reverse transcription and amplification started from about 100-400 ng of tissue mRNA or PBMC total RNA. TCRdb processed the multiplex PCR reads anew with MiXCR; each CDR3 protein has one entry. Of roughly 200,000 distinct CDR3 sequences listed, more than 30% are singletons. V lost 0 bases, J lost 3 bases, and 3 bases stayed unmatched. This CDR3 is 14 amino acids long. In germline, CDR1 is SGHRS, CDR2 YFSETQ. Sequencing was performed on glioma tissue, nonneoplastic brain tissue, or PBMCs (not recorded which). The TCR comes from a human donor with low-grade glioma or glioblastoma, undergoing nonglioma brain surgery, or in good health (not recorded which). The chain links TRBV5-1 to TRBJ2-7; 7 bases agree with TRBD2. CDR3 in amino acids: CASSLGGDYYEQYF. The CDR3 nucleotides are TGCGCCAGCAGCTTGGGTGGGGACTACTACGAGCAGTACTTC.